Each of the 16 T cell receptor beta chains below was sequenced from the same sample in a study of cytomegalovirus exposure and HLA in healthy donors. The PCR was carried out with 60 Vbeta primers and 13 Jbeta primers. The assay was immunoSEQ multiplex PCR, and TCRdb's table has in-frame clones only and misses some. The sample includes over 150,000 clones, approximately 80% of them seen just once. Sequencing was carried out using PBMCs. Receptors were obtained from a man in his forties or fifties in good health and CMV-seropositive.

The chain combines TRBV6-6 with TRBJ2-2, with D possibly matching TRBD2 (6 bases). V lost 2 bases and J 0 bases, leaving 7 bases between the germline ends. CDR3 length equals 15 residues. Germline V lookup: CDR1 MNHNY, CDR2 SVGAGI (reference sequence). This CDR3 is CASSYRGTNTGELFF. The CDR3 coding sequence is TGTGCCAGCAGTTACCGGGGGACGAACACCGGGGAGCTGTTTTTT.

As concerns this clone: The sample contains more than one DNA sequence encoding this CDR3. The rearrangement joins TRBV5-4 to TRBJ2-5; no clear D. V was shortened by 0 bases and J by 5 bases, with 5 bases between the two germline ends. The CDR3 runs to 12 residues. Germline V gene sequence: CDR1 SGHNT, CDR2 YYREEE (reference sequence). CDR3 coding DNA: TGTGCCAGCAGCTTGGCAGGCGAGACCCAGTACTTC. Encoded protein: CASSLAGETQYF.

The CDR3 sequence is CASSIRTGTMEKLFF. CDR3 sequence (DNA): TGTGCCAGTAGTATACGGACAGGGACAATGGAAAAACTGTTTTTT. The chain recombines TRBV19 with TRBJ1-4; 8 bases match TRBD1. The CDR3 spans 15 residues. Trimming at V came to 2 bases and at J to 8 bases, leaving 7 bases not matched to a gene. The germline CDR1 and CDR2 sequences are LNHDA and SQIVND (reference sequence).

This clone showed up just once. The J gene is TRBJ2-3, the V gene TRBV18, with 8 bases lining up with TRBD1. The V segment lost 3 bases and the J segment 4 bases; nucleotides outside the gene matches: 6. Germline CDR1 KGHSH, CDR2 LQKENI. The CDR3 totals 15 residues. The CDR3 region has the DNA TGTGCCAGCTCACCCAGGACAGGGAGCGCAGATACGCAGTATTTT. It translates to CASSPRTGSADTQYF.

This chain uses TRBV15 with TRBJ1-4; D perhaps matches TRBD1 (5 bases). The ends were cut back, 1 base at V and 0 bases at J, with 6 bases in the middle. The CDR3 length is 15 residues. Germline V gene data show CDR1 as LNHNV and CDR2 as YYDKDF (reference sequence). Here the CDR3 DNA reads TGTGCCACCAGCAGAGTACAGGCAACTAATGAAAAACTGTTTTTT. Its protein is CATSRVQATNEKLFF.

In its sample, this clone was seen a few times. V and J are TRBV7-3 and TRBJ2-7; D is unresolved. This CDR3 spans 14 amino acids. V gave up 0 bases and J gave up 0 bases, with 6 bases separating them. Germline values: CDR1 SGHTA, CDR2 FQGTGA. Here the CDR3 reads CASSLTPGSYEQYF. Written as DNA, the CDR3 is TGTGCCAGCAGCTTAACGCCGGGCTCCTACGAGCAGTACTTC.

This clone was detected a few times. The rearrangement uses TRBV7-3 and TRBJ1-5; D is perhaps TRBD1 (6 bases). V was trimmed by 2 bases and J by 1 base, leaving 21 bases between them. The CDR3 has 19 residues. Germline V gene sequence: CDR1 SGHTA, CDR2 FQGTGA. CDR3 nucleotide sequence: TGTGCCAGCAGCTTAGGGGGCAGGGGACCTCTAGGAAGCAATCAGCCCCAGCATTTT. Translated: CASSLGGRGPLGSNQPQHF.

J is TRBJ2-3 and V is TRBV4-3, with 9 positions matching TRBD2. The V gene's germline CDR1 is LGHNA and CDR2 YSLEER. The CDR3 has 16 residues. J was trimmed by 5 bases and V by 0 bases; bases with no gene match: 6. CDR3 amino acids: CASSQDASGVLDTQYF. In DNA, the CDR3 is TGCGCCAGCAGCCAAGATGCTAGCGGGGTGTTAGATACGCAGTATTTT.

This sequence joins TRBV18 and TRBJ1-1; D call uncertain. CDR1 and CDR2 (germline): KGHSH, LQKENI. This CDR3 is built from 14 residues. The V end lost 1 base, the J end lost 5 bases, and 11 bases lay between the germline ends. In DNA form, the CDR3 reads TGTGCCAGCTCACCACAGGGTACGGGGACTGAAGCTTTCTTT. Amino acids: CASSPQGTGTEAFF.

The rearrangement joins TRBV4-1 to TRBJ2-5, with D possibly TRBD1 on 6 matching bases. CDR3 length equals 15 residues. Germline CDR1 MGHRA, CDR2 YSYEKL. Trimming took 4 bases from V and 2 from J, leaving 14 bases between them. The CDR3 protein is CASSPLTGRQETQYF. The CDR3 DNA follows: TGCGCCAGCAGCCCCCTAACAGGGCGACAAGAGACCCAGTACTTC.

V usage is TRBV5-4 and J usage is TRBJ2-5; perhaps TRBD1 as D (6 bases). The CDR3 consists of 14 residues. The V end lost 4 bases, the J end lost 0 bases, and 10 bases lay between the germline ends. CDR1 and CDR2 (germline): SGHNT, YYREEE (reference sequence). The CDR3 region is CASSNGQYQETQYF. The CDR3 DNA follows: TGTGCCAGCAGCAACGGACAGTACCAAGAGACCCAGTACTTC.

The chain links TRBV18 to TRBJ1-2; D is uncertain. The CDR3 sequence is 14 residues long. In germline, CDR1 is KGHSH, CDR2 LQKENI. The germline V and J ends were trimmed by 6 bases and 5 bases, with 16 bases remaining between them. The CDR3 sequence: CASSLTEGNYGYTF. In nucleotides, the CDR3 is TGTGCCAGCTCTCTCACAGAGGGTAATTATGGCTACACCTTC. Together with reference TRBV18 and TRBJ1-2, the CDR3 gives the full variable domain: NAGVMQNPRHLVRRRGQEARLRCSPMKGHSHVYWYRQLPEEGLKFMVYLQKENIIDESGMPKERFSAEFPKEGPSILRIQQVVRGDSAAYFCASSLTEGNYGYTFGSGTRLTVV.

The chain has TRBV7-2 and TRBJ1-2; 7 bases line up with TRBD1. V shed 4 bases, J shed 5 bases, and the junction held 4 bases outside the gene matches. CDR3 length equals 13 residues. Germline CDR1 reads SGHTA; CDR2 reads FQGNSA. Written as DNA, the CDR3 is TGTGCCAGCAGCTCGGACAGGACGTATGGCTACACCTTC. This codes for CASSSDRTYGYTF.

The V and J genes are TRBV10-3 and TRBJ1-1, with TRBD1 as a possible D gene (5 bases). V shed 5 bases and J shed 0 bases, with 10 bases lying between them. The germline CDR1 and CDR2 sequences are ENHRY and SYGVKD. The CDR3 has 14 amino acids. The DNA for the CDR3 is TGTGCCATCAGTTTGGACACCATGAACACTGAAGCTTTCTTT. It yields the protein CAISLDTMNTEAFF.

This clone was seen more than once but under ten times. The V gene is TRBV5-1, the J gene TRBJ2-3; 9 positions match TRBD1. This CDR3 comprises 15 residues. Germline CDR1 and CDR2: SGHRS and YFSETQ. The V and J ends lost 2 bases and 5 bases, in that order; junction bases with no gene match: 6. The CDR3 DNA is TGCGCCAGCAGCTTACAGGGGGCGAATATAGATACGCAGTATTTT. Its protein product is CASSLQGANIDTQYF. Combining the CDR3 with reference TRBV5-1 and TRBJ2-3 gives the whole variable domain KAGVTQTPRYLIKTRGQQVTLSCSPISGHRSVSWYQQTPGQGLQFLFEYFSETQRNKGNFPGRFSGRQFSNSRSEMNVSTLELGDSALYLCASSLQGANIDTQYFGPGTRLTVL.

This clone was seen a few times. The chain uses TRBV28 and TRBJ2-2, with TRBD1 identical over 11 bases. J was trimmed by 6 bases and V by 8 bases; bases with no gene match: 8. CDR3 size: 15 residues. Germline lookup yields CDR1 MDHEN and CDR2 SYDVKM. Here the CDR3 reads CASGLGGQGAGELFF. The CDR3 bases are TGTGCCAGCGGCCTCGGGGGACAGGGGGCCGGGGAGCTGTTTTTT.